The next 5 T cell receptor beta chains were all read from a single sample in a study of human T cells and chemical hapten exposure. Unique molecular identifiers were attached to individual cDNA molecules within the library. TCRdb ran MiXCR on the reads and lists one entry per CDR3 protein. This sample carries about 120,000 distinct CDR3 sequences, more than 8.5% of them seen once, and the ten largest clones take over 1.1%. Total RNA was isolated from unfractionated whole blood. The sample comprised whole blood. These receptors were collected from a human donor in good health. Some clones in this sample may be carry-over from other donors' samples.

This clonotype was observed at least ten times. J is TRBJ2-2 and V is TRBV5-1; a weak D match, TRBD1 (6 bases). The CDR3 spans 16 residues. Trimming removed 1 base at V and 6 bases at J, with 16 bases between. In germline, CDR1 is SGHRS, CDR2 YFSETQ. The CDR3 sequence is CASSLSRSGAAGELFF. The CDR3 DNA follows: TGCGCCAGCAGCTTGAGTCGTTCAGGGGCGGCCGGGGAGCTGTTTTTT.

The V call is TRBV14, the J call TRBJ2-7, with D perhaps TRBD1 or TRBD2 (5 bases each). CDR1 and CDR2 (germline): SGHDN, FVKESK. This CDR3 region has 13 residues. Trimming cost V 3 bases and J 7 bases, with 13 bases left between them. The CDR3 DNA reads as TGTGCCAGCAGCCAGAGGGTCAAGGGGGAGCAGTACTTC. It is translated as CASSQRVKGEQYF.

The chain links TRBV29-1 to TRBJ2-1; 12 nucleotides align to TRBD2. The CDR3 has 15 residues. J lost 9 bases, V lost 1 base, and 7 bases had no gene match. CDR1 and CDR2 from the germline V gene are SQVTM and ANQGSEA. The CDR3 DNA reads as TGCAGCGTTGAAGTTCTAGCGGGGGGGAACGGTGAGCAGTTCTTC. Translation: CSVEVLAGGNGEQFF.

A few counts support this clonotype. The V gene is TRBV20-1, the J gene TRBJ1-3; TRBD1 aligns across 7 bases. Germline loops: CDR1 DFQATT, CDR2 SNEGSKA (reference sequence). Trimming cost V 5 bases and J 0 bases; bases outside gene matches: 4. The CDR3 contains 14 residues. The CDR3: CSAYRGISGNTIYF. The CDR3 bases are TGCAGTGCTTACAGGGGCATCTCTGGAAACACCATATATTTT.

The table lists this clonotype with a few counts. The chain is built from TRBV2 and TRBJ1-6, with D possibly matching TRBD1 (6 bases). The CDR3 consists of 14 residues. CDR1 and CDR2 from the germline V gene are SNHLY and FYNNEI. Trimming removed 7 bases from V and 10 bases from J, with 17 bases in between. CDR3 DNA: TGTGCCAGCACTAAAACAGGGTATGGATCACCCCTCCACTTT. Translation: CASTKTGYGSPLHF.